Each of the 30 T cell receptor beta chains below was sequenced from the same sample in a study of OX40 agonist ivuxolimab in advanced cancers. The method was immunoSEQ multiplex PCR; TCRdb's version includes in-frame clones alone and lacks a portion of them. This table has about 79,000 clones, more than 90% appearing once. This sample comprised CD4+ or CD8+ T cells sorted from blood, obtained in a trial of the OX40 agonist ivuxolimab. The receptors originated from an adult with an advanced solid tumor such as melanoma, head and neck, liver or kidney cancer.

The rearrangement uses TRBV6-5 and TRBJ2-1; 9 nucleotides line up with TRBD1. With V trimmed by 7 bases and J by 2 bases, 6 bases remained unmatched. From germline, CDR1 is MNHEY and CDR2 SVGAGI. The CDR3 sequence is 15 residues long. The CDR3 region has the DNA TGTGCCAGCACTAAAACAGGGGGCCCCTACAATGAGCAGTTCTTC. Its protein product is CASTKTGGPYNEQFF.

The chain links TRBV6-1 to TRBJ2-2, with D possibly being TRBD1 (7 bases). Germline CDR1 MNHNS, CDR2 SASEGT. This CDR3 comprises 15 residues. Trimming removed 6 bases from V and 8 bases from J, with 19 bases in between. CDR3 sequence: CASRGNTGAGGELFF. As DNA, the CDR3 is TGTGCCAGCAGGGGAAATACAGGGGCGGGAGGGGAGCTGTTTTTT.

The gene calls are TRBV6-1 and TRBJ1-6; D gene ambiguous. V was clipped by 1 base and J by 10 bases, with 8 bases between them. The CDR3 is made up of 13 amino acids. Looked up from germline, CDR1 is MNHNS and CDR2 is SASEGT. CDR3 loop: CASSEEEGSPLHF. DNA for the CDR3: TGTGCCAGCAGTGAAGAGGAGGGCTCACCCCTCCACTTT.

CDR3 sequence (DNA): TGTGCTAGTGGTCCAGACCTATCGACTCGACAGAGGACCTACAATGAGCAGTTCTTC. It specifies CASGPDLSTRQRTYNEQFF. The chain uses TRBV12-5 and TRBJ2-1, with a tentative D call TRBD1 (5 bases). CDR1 and CDR2 from the germline V gene are LGHNT and FRNRAP. The CDR3 extends over 19 amino acids. Deletions cut 5 bases from V and 2 bases from J, with 25 bases between. Complete variable domain (other parts from reference TRBV12-5 and TRBJ2-1): DARVTQTPRHKVTEMGQEVTMRCQPILGHNTVFWYRQTMMQGLELLAYFRNRAPLDDSGMPKDRFSAEMPDATLATLKIQPSEPRDSAVYFCASGPDLSTRQRTYNEQFFGPGTRLTVL.

V usage is TRBV9 and J usage is TRBJ1-3; D possibly corresponds to TRBD1 (6 bases). V was cut by 0 bases and J by 4 bases, with 17 bases left in between. This CDR3 has 17 residues. The germline gives CDR1 SGDLS, CDR2 YYNGEE. DNA of the CDR3: TGTGCCAGCAGCGTAGGGGCAGGGGATGTTATGGGAAACACCATATATTTT. Residues: CASSVGAGDVMGNTIYF. Full variable domain (rest looked up from reference TRBV9 and TRBJ1-3): DSGVTQTPKHLITATGQRVTLRCSPRSGDLSVYWYQQSLDQGLQFLIQYYNGEERAKGNILERFSAQQFPDLHSELNLSSLELGDSALYFCASSVGAGDVMGNTIYFGEGSWLTVV.

The chain has TRBV27 and TRBJ1-2, with D perhaps TRBD1 (6 bases). Trimming shortened V by 8 bases and J by 9 bases, and 19 bases separated the two germline ends. The CDR3 covers 13 residues. From germline, CDR1 is MNHEY and CDR2 SMNVEV (reference sequence). The chain's CDR3 is CASGEQGLLSYTF. Written as DNA, the CDR3 is TGTGCCAGCGGCGAACAGGGACTACTTAGCTACACCTTC.

V is TRBV5-1 and J is TRBJ2-5; 9 bases are shared with TRBD1. CDR3 length: 16 amino acids. The V segment lost 4 bases and the J segment 4 bases; nucleotides outside the gene matches: 11. Germline V lookup: CDR1 SGHRS, CDR2 YFSETQ. The CDR3 here is CASSPETGQGGETQYF. The CDR3 DNA is TGCGCCAGCAGCCCGGAGACGGGACAGGGCGGAGAGACCCAGTACTTC.

This chain connects TRBV11-1 to TRBJ2-7, with 8 bases aligning to TRBD1. This CDR3 is 14 amino acids long. V lost 1 base and J lost 5; bases outside the gene matches: 4. The germline V gene has CDR1 SGHAT and CDR2 FQDESV (reference sequence). The CDR3 loop reads CASSLVAGGHEQYF. DNA of the CDR3: TGTGCCAGCAGCTTAGTGGCAGGGGGCCACGAGCAGTACTTC. Based on the CDR3 plus reference TRBV11-1 and TRBJ2-7, the full variable domain is EAEVAQSPRYKITEKSQAVAFWCDPISGHATLYWYRQILGQGPELLVQFQDESVVDDSQLPKDRFSAERLKGVDSTLKIQPAELGDSAMYLCASSLVAGGHEQYFGPGTRLTVT.

The rearrangement uses TRBV19 and TRBJ2-3; D is unclear. The CDR3 spans 15 residues. V lost 6 bases and J lost 1, with 14 bases in between. CDR1 is LNHDA and CDR2 is SQIVND in the germline V gene (reference sequence). The CDR3 protein is CASSPPASGTDTQYF. The CDR3 DNA sequence: TGTGCCAGTAGCCCTCCAGCGTCCGGCACAGATACGCAGTATTTT. Full variable domain (remainder filled in from reference TRBV19 and TRBJ2-3): DGGITQSPKYLFRKEGQNVTLSCEQNLNHDAMYWYRQDPGQGLRLIYYSQIVNDFQKGDIAEGYSVSREKKESFPLTVTSAQKNPTAFYLCASSPPASGTDTQYFGPGTRLTVL.

The chain employs TRBV30 and TRBJ2-2; a weak D match, TRBD2 (5 bases). The CDR3 spans 13 residues. Germline V CDR1 and CDR2: GTSNPN, SVGIG (reference sequence). Trimming removed 4 bases at V and 7 bases at J, with 13 bases between. This CDR3 reads CAWTGYHGGELFF. CDR3 coding DNA: TGTGCCTGGACGGGGTACCACGGCGGGGAGCTGTTTTTT.

V gene TRBV5-1 combines with J gene TRBJ2-1, with TRBD2 matching over 11 bases. The CDR3 spans 15 residues. V lost 4 bases to trimming and J lost 4 bases; unmatched junction nucleotides: 4. CDR1 and CDR2 (germline): SGHRS, YFSETQ. As DNA, the CDR3 is TGCGCCAGCAGCACAGGACTAGCGGGTTACAATGAGCAGTTCTTC. Translation gives CASSTGLAGYNEQFF.

The chain employs TRBV6-5 and TRBJ2-7; a weak D match, TRBD1 (5 bases). The CDR3 totals 12 residues. Trimming pared 3 bases from V and 6 bases from J, leaving 9 bases between. From germline, CDR1 is MNHEY and CDR2 SVGAGI. Here the CDR3 reads CASSYKRGEQYF. The CDR3 region has the DNA TGTGCCAGCAGTTATAAAAGGGGCGAGCAGTACTTC.

J is TRBJ2-1 and V is TRBV18, with 10 bases that match TRBD2. J gave up 5 bases and V 3 bases, and 1 base lay outside the gene matches. Germline CDR1 reads KGHSH; CDR2 reads LQKENI. The CDR3 is 14 amino acids. The CDR3 sequence: CASSPLAGDNEQFF. CDR3 nucleotides: TGTGCCAGCTCACCGCTAGCGGGGGACAATGAGCAGTTCTTC.

The chain joins TRBV7-9 to TRBJ2-2, with D maybe TRBD2 (6 bases). In germline, CDR1 is SEHNR, CDR2 FQNEAQ (reference sequence). The V end lost 8 bases, the J end lost 3 bases, and 19 bases lay between the germline ends. The CDR3 runs 16 residues. The CDR3 here is CASDYEGTPYTGELFF. CDR3 DNA: TGTGCCAGCGACTATGAAGGGACTCCCTACACCGGGGAGCTGTTTTTT.

V is TRBV7-9 and J is TRBJ1-5; 7 bases map to TRBD1. The CDR3 spans 14 residues. The V gene's germline CDR1 is SEHNR and CDR2 FQNEAQ (reference sequence). Germline trimming cut 7 bases from V and 4 bases from J; bases unmatched to any gene: 7. The CDR3 bases are TGTGCCAGCACGATGACAGGGACTAATCAGCCCCAGCATTTT. It codes for CASTMTGTNQPQHF.

This clone turned up a few times. The rearrangement joins TRBV9 to TRBJ1-4; D is uncertain. V lost 0 bases and J lost 8, with 20 bases in between. The CDR3 runs 17 residues. The germline gives CDR1 SGDLS, CDR2 YYNGEE. The DNA of the CDR3 is TGTGCCAGCAGCGTAGGGGAGATCAGTAACGCCCGAGAAAAACTGTTTTTT. It translates to CASSVGEISNAREKLFF.

This chain joins TRBV5-1 and TRBJ2-1; TRBD2 matches at 7 bases. CDR1 and CDR2 (germline): SGHRS, YFSETQ. Trimming cost V 0 bases and J 4 bases; bases outside gene matches: 7. The CDR3 is 16 amino acids. The CDR3 nucleotides read TGCGCCAGCAGCTTGGAGGGTAGCGGGCGTTACAATGAGCAGTTCTTC. It codes for CASSLEGSGRYNEQFF. Supplemented by reference TRBV5-1 and TRBJ2-1, the full variable domain reads KAGVTQTPRYLIKTRGQQVTLSCSPISGHRSVSWYQQTPGQGLQFLFEYFSETQRNKGNFPGRFSGRQFSNSRSEMNVSTLELGDSALYLCASSLEGSGRYNEQFFGPGTRLTVL.

This chain joins TRBV5-1 and TRBJ2-5; TRBD2 matches at 16 bases. V was pared by 4 bases and J by 4 bases, with 10 bases of the junction left unmatched. This CDR3 has 18 amino acids. The germline CDR1 and CDR2 sequences are SGHRS and YFSETQ. CDR3 sequence: CASSQGLAGGNTRETQYF. CDR3 sequence (DNA): TGCGCCAGCAGCCAGGGACTAGCGGGAGGGAACACTCGAGAGACCCAGTACTTC.

This rearrangement joins TRBV19 to TRBJ1-5; D call uncertain. Per germline, CDR1 LNHDA and CDR2 SQIVND (reference sequence). The V end lost 3 bases, the J end lost 3 bases, and 12 bases lay between the germline ends. The CDR3 has 15 residues. CDR3 DNA sequence: TGTGCCAGTAGTATTCCCTCGAGATTCAATCAGCCCCAGCATTTT. Its protein is CASSIPSRFNQPQHF.

The V call is TRBV6-1, the J call TRBJ1-2; D is perhaps TRBD1 (6 bases). CDR1 is MNHNS and CDR2 is SASEGT in the germline V gene. Trimming removed 5 bases at V and 9 bases at J, with 13 bases between. The CDR3 extends over 12 amino acids. In DNA form, the CDR3 reads TGTGCCAGCAGTACAGGGTACGAACGCTACACCTTC. This sequence encodes CASSTGYERYTF.

This chain connects TRBV5-4 to TRBJ2-3; D is undetermined. This CDR3 comprises 13 residues. The germline V gene encodes CDR1 SGHNT and CDR2 YYREEE (reference sequence). Trimming took off 3 bases at V and 6 bases at J, with 11 bases between the two ends. CDR3 amino acids: CASSSERPDTQYF. In DNA, the CDR3 is TGTGCCAGCAGCTCGGAGCGCCCCGATACGCAGTATTTT.

This clone was seen a few times. Germline is not matched at one junction end, which may reflect a read error. The chain links TRBV7-7 to TRBJ2-7, with 10 bases identical to TRBD1. The CDR3 consists of 13 residues. CDR1 and CDR2 from the germline V gene are SSHAT and FNYEAQ (reference sequence). CDR3 coding DNA: TGTGCTAGCAGCAGGGACAGGGGATACGAGCAGTACTTC. The encoded protein is CASSRDRGYEQYF.

This chain connects TRBV6-1 to TRBJ2-1; TRBD2 might be the D (6 bases). Germline V gene sequence: CDR1 MNHNS, CDR2 SASEGT. The CDR3 length is 14 residues. The V end lost 0 bases, the J end lost 9 bases, and 12 bases lay between the germline ends. In DNA, the CDR3 is TGTGCCAGCAGTGAAGCTAGCGGTTACGGTGAGCAGTTCTTC. Encoded protein: CASSEASGYGEQFF.

This clone appeared a few times. This chain joins TRBV19 and TRBJ2-6; 8 positions match TRBD1. The trim removed 4 bases at V and 1 base at J, leaving 6 bases unmatched. In germline, CDR1 is LNHDA, CDR2 SQIVND (reference sequence). The length of the CDR3 is 17 residues. Here the CDR3 DNA reads TGTGCCAGTAGTAGGGGGAGGACAGGGTCTGGGGCCAACGTCCTGACTTTC. This codes for CASSRGRTGSGANVLTF.

The rearrangement uses TRBV27 and TRBJ2-3; perhaps TRBD1 as D (5 bases). Trimming took off 4 bases at V and 3 bases at J, with 14 bases between the two ends. The CDR3 has 15 amino acids. Germline V gene sequence: CDR1 MNHEY, CDR2 SMNVEV (reference sequence). The CDR3 nucleotides are TGTGCCAGCAGTTCCCCCGCAGGGATTACAGATACGCAGTATTTT. Amino acid sequence: CASSSPAGITDTQYF.

This clone appeared once. V gene TRBV5-1 combines with J gene TRBJ2-7; TRBD2 matches at 15 bases. V was pared by 0 bases and J by 6 bases, with 7 bases of the junction left unmatched. The germline V gene encodes CDR1 SGHRS and CDR2 YFSETQ. This CDR3 comprises 17 residues. CDR3 sequence (DNA): TGCGCCAGCAGCTTGGAACCGGGACTAGCGGGAGGTGGCGAGCAGTACTTC. Protein product: CASSLEPGLAGGGEQYF. The variable domain in full, with the rest retrieved from reference TRBV5-1 and TRBJ2-7, is KAGVTQTPRYLIKTRGQQVTLSCSPISGHRSVSWYQQTPGQGLQFLFEYFSETQRNKGNFPGRFSGRQFSNSRSEMNVSTLELGDSALYLCASSLEPGLAGGGEQYFGPGTRLTVT.

This chain joins TRBV9 and TRBJ1-4; maybe TRBD1 (6 bases). Trimming took off 4 bases at V and 7 bases at J, with 23 bases between the two ends. CDR3 size: 17 residues. Germline loops: CDR1 SGDLS, CDR2 YYNGEE. The CDR3 spells CASSPRPPRGGGEKLFF. For the CDR3, the DNA is TGTGCCAGCAGCCCCAGACCCCCACGGGGAGGGGGTGAAAAACTGTTTTTT.

The genes are TRBV5-1 and TRBJ2-1, with 9 bases identical to TRBD2. CDR3 length equals 15 residues. V gave up 5 bases and J gave up 1 base; unmatched junction bases: 4. CDR1 is SGHRS and CDR2 is YFSETQ in the germline V gene. This CDR3 reads CASRKAGGSYNEQFF. CDR3 DNA sequence: TGCGCCAGCAGGAAAGCGGGGGGTTCCTACAATGAGCAGTTCTTC.

This chain connects TRBV5-1 to TRBJ2-2; D gene uncertain. The CDR3 covers 14 residues. Trimming cost V 0 bases and J 9 bases, with 12 bases left between them. The germline CDR1 and CDR2 sequences are SGHRS and YFSETQ. CDR3 loop: CASSLGMAPRELFF. The CDR3 coding sequence is TGCGCCAGCAGCTTGGGAATGGCGCCTCGGGAGCTGTTTTTT.

The rearrangement links TRBV10-3 to TRBJ2-5; D ambiguous. Germline V lookup: CDR1 ENHRY, CDR2 SYGVKD. Deletions cut 3 bases from V and 2 bases from J, with 10 bases between. This CDR3 is built from 14 residues. The CDR3 is CAISDPTSQETQYF. CDR3 sequence (DNA): TGTGCCATCAGTGACCCGACATCACAAGAGACCCAGTACTTC.